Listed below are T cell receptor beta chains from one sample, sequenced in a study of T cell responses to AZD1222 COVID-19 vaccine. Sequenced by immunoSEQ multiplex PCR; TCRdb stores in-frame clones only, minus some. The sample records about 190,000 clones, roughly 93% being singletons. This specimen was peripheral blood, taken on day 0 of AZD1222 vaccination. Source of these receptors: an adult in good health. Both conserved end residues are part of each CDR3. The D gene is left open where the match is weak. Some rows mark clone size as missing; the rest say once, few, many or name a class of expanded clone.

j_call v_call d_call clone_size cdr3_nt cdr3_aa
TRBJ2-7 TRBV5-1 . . TGCGCCAGCAGCTTCGAGAAGAGGGGCGAGCAGTACTTC CASSFEKRGEQYF
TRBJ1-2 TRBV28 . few TGTGCCAGCAGTTCGGGGACTGACTATGGCTACACCTTC CASSSGTDYGYTF
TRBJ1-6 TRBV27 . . TGTGCCAGCAGTTACAGGGCCTATAATTCACCCCTCCACTTT CASSYRAYNSPLHF
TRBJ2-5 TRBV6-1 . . TGTGCCAGCAGTGTTGGGGGTAATAGCCGTCGGGAGACCCAGTACTTC CASSVGGNSRRETQYF
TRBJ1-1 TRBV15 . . TGTGCCACCAGCGATGGAATGAACACTGAAGCTTTCTTT CATSDGMNTEAFF
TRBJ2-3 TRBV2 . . TGTGCCAGCAGTGGAACCCTTCTCTTTAGCACAGATACGCAGTATTTT CASSGTLLFSTDTQYF
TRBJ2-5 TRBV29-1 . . TGCAGCGTTGAAGGGCCGGGACAAGAGACCCAGTACTTC CSVEGPGQETQYF
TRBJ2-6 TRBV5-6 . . TGTGCCAGCAGCCCAGGTCCCAATGACTCTGGGGCCAACGTCCTGACTTTC CASSPGPNDSGANVLTF
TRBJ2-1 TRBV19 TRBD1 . TGTGCCAGTAGCCAGTTTTGGGGGACAGGGGACTACAATGAGCAGTTCTTC CASSQFWGTGDYNEQFF
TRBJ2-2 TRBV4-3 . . TGCGCCAGCAGCCAAGATCACGACCGATACACCGGGGAGCTGTTTTTT CASSQDHDRYTGELFF
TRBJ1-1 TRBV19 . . TGTGCCAGTAGTAGACTAGCAGGGCACACTGAAGCTTTCTTT CASSRLAGHTEAFF
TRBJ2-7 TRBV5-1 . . TGCGCCAGCAGCTTGGGCAGGGCTTCATCCTACGAGCAGTACTTC CASSLGRASSYEQYF
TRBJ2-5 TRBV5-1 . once TGCGCCAGCAGCCGGGACGGCCAAGAGACCCAGTACTTC CASSRDGQETQYF
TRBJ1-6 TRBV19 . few TGTGCCAGTAGTATCAAACAGCAATTTAATTCACCCCTCCACTTT CASSIKQQFNSPLHF
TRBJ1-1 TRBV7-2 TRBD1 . TGTGCCAGCAGCTTAGTCTCAGGGGGATCGAACACTGAAGCTTTCTTT CASSLVSGGSNTEAFF
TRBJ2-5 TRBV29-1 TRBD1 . TGCAGCGTTGACCGGGACAGTACTATTGAGACCCAGTACTTC CSVDRDSTIETQYF
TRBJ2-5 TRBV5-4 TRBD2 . TGTGCCAGCAGCCCACGACTAGCGGGAGGCCAAGAGACCCAGTACTTC CASSPRLAGGQETQYF
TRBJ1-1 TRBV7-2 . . TGTGCCAGCAGCTTATCCCCAGGGGCCACTGAAGCTTTCTTT CASSLSPGATEAFF
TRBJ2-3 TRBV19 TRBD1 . TGTGCCAGTAGAAGTAGGACAGGGGCCCCCACAGATACGCAGTATTTT CASRSRTGAPTDTQYF
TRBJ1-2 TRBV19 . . TGTGCCAGTAGTACCGGGCAAGAAGGGGGTGGCTACACCTTC CASSTGQEGGGYTF
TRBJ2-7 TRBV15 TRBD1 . TGTGCCACCAGCAGAGGGACAGGGGGTTGGGGCGAGCAGTACTTC CATSRGTGGWGEQYF
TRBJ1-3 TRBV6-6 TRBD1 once TGTGCCAGCAGTTACCCAGGGGGCGGCAGAAACACCATATATTTT CASSYPGGGRNTIYF
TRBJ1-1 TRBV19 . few TGTGCCAGTAGTATGAGTCCCAGGGAAGCTTTCTTT CASSMSPREAFF
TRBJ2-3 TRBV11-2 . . TGTGCCAGCAGCTTAGCAGGCACAGATACGCAGTATTTT CASSLAGTDTQYF
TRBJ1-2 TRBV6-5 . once TGTGCCAGCAGTTACTCGTACAGGGTCGGGGGCTACACCTTC CASSYSYRVGGYTF
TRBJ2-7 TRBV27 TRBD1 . TGTGCCAGCAGTTTTTCCGGACAGGGGGCCTACGAGCAGTACTTC CASSFSGQGAYEQYF
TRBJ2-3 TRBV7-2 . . TGTGCCAGCAGCTTACCGCCAGATACGCAGTATTTT CASSLPPDTQYF
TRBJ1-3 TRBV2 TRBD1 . TGTGCCAGCAGGAAAGGGGGACAGGTGTACTCTGGAAACACCATATATTTT CASRKGGQVYSGNTIYF
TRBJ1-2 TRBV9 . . TGTGCCAGCAGCGCCCTTACAGGGTTTTATGGCTACACCTTC CASSALTGFYGYTF